Listed below are T cell receptor beta chains from one sample, sequenced in a study of blood T cell repertoires in COVID-19. Sequenced by immunoSEQ multiplex PCR; TCRdb stores in-frame clones only, minus some. The data contain some 150,000 clones, 82% of them seen just once; the ten biggest clones take up roughly 4%. Sequenced sample: peripheral blood. Receptors were obtained from a woman older than 75 with acute or convalescent COVID-19. The CDR3 runs from the conserved cysteine through the conserved F or W. D genes are given only for firm matches. Some rows mark clone size as missing; the rest say once, few, many or name a class of expanded clone.

>TRBV10-2|-|TRBJ2-1|TRBD1
TGCGCCAGCACCCGGGGACAGGGAGCCTACAATGAGCAGTTCTTC
CASTRGQGAYNEQFF
>TRBV30|-|TRBJ1-6|-
TGTGCCTGGAGTGAGGGGAATAATTCACCCCTCCACTTT
CAWSEGNNSPLHF
>TRBV7-9|few|TRBJ1-6|-
TGTGCCAGCAGCTTAGCCGGGAATCGGTCACCCCTCCACTTT
CASSLAGNRSPLHF
>TRBV9|-|TRBJ2-7|-
TGTGCCAGCAGCTCGGGGGGCGGGGACGAGCAGTACTTC
CASSSGGGDEQYF
>TRBV30|-|TRBJ2-7|-
TGTGCCTGGAGTGCCGGCTTAGGGGCGCGATACGAGCAGTACTTC
CAWSAGLGARYEQYF
>TRBV27|few|TRBJ2-7|-
TGTGCCAGCAGTTTCAGGGTACCCTACGAGCAGTACTTC
CASSFRVPYEQYF
>TRBV7-8|few|TRBJ1-2|TRBD1
TGTGCCAGCAGCTCCTCGCCTTGGGACAGGGGGACGCCTAACTATGGCTACACCTTC
CASSSSPWDRGTPNYGYTF
>TRBV28|-|TRBJ1-5|-
TGTGCCAGCCAACGGGGGGTCCCAACTTATCAGCCCCAGCATTTT
CASQRGVPTYQPQHF
>TRBV30|-|TRBJ1-2|TRBD1
TGTGCCTGGAGCACCGTCAGGGGGATCTCTTCCCACACCTTC
CAWSTVRGISSHTF
>TRBV24-1|-|TRBJ2-2|-
TGTGCCACCAGAGACACACAGGGCACCGGGGAGCTGTTTTTT
CATRDTQGTGELFF
>TRBV9|-|TRBJ2-4|-
TGTGCCAGCAGCGCAATGGACAGCAGAGTGGGAAACATTCAGTACTTC
CASSAMDSRVGNIQYF
>TRBV4-2|-|TRBJ1-6|TRBD1
TGTGCCAGCAGCCGCGGACAGGCCAGCTCCTATAATTCACCCCTCCACTTT
CASSRGQASSYNSPLHF
>TRBV5-6|few|TRBJ2-2|-
TGTGCCAGCAGCTTGGCCGGGATGCCCGGGGAGCTGTTTTTT
CASSLAGMPGELFF
>TRBV12-3/TRBV12-4|-|TRBJ2-5|TRBD2
TGTGCCAGCAGCCGACTAGCGGGAGAGACCCAGTACTTC
CASSRLAGETQYF
>TRBV28|-|TRBJ1-4|TRBD1
TGTGCCAGCAGACCAGGGGGATCCGAAAAACTGTTTTTT
CASRPGGSEKLFF
>TRBV3-1/TRBV3-2|-|TRBJ1-2|-
TGTGCCAGCAGCCAAGATACGCGCGGCTACACCTTC
CASSQDTRGYTF
>TRBV28|-|TRBJ1-5|TRBD1
TGTGCCAGCAGTTTCGGACAGGCAAATCAGCCCCAGCATTTT
CASSFGQANQPQHF
>TRBV3-1/TRBV3-2|-|TRBJ1-2|TRBD1
TGTGCCAGCAGCCAAGGGGCGGGACAGGTCTATGGCTACACCTTC
CASSQGAGQVYGYTF
>TRBV24-1|-|TRBJ2-3|TRBD1
TGTGCCACCAGTGACGCGGGACAGGGGGCATATACGCAGTATTTT
CATSDAGQGAYTQYF
>TRBV28|-|TRBJ2-3|-
TGTGCCAGCAGTTTTAACAGGGCAAACACAGATACGCAGTATTTT
CASSFNRANTDTQYF
>TRBV5-1|once|TRBJ2-5|-
TGCGCCAGCAGCCCGAACAGGGTTTTTCCGGAGACCCAGTACTTC
CASSPNRVFPETQYF
>TRBV19|-|TRBJ2-1|-
TGTGCCAGTAGTAAGGAGAGCTCCTACAATGAGCAGTTCTTC
CASSKESSYNEQFF
>TRBV11-1|few|TRBJ1-4|TRBD1
TGTGCCAGCAGTTTAGGACAGGGAGGAGAAAAACTGTTTTTT
CASSLGQGGEKLFF
>TRBV13|-|TRBJ2-7|TRBD1
TGTGCCAGCAGTTCGACAGGGGCCAACGAGCAGTACTTC
CASSSTGANEQYF
>TRBV1|-|TRBJ1-1|-
TGCACCAGCAGACTAGGTTGTACTGAAGCTTTCTTT
CTSRLGCTEAFF
>TRBV5-4|-|TRBJ2-1|TRBD1
TGTGCCAGCAGGGTAAGGACAGGGTCCTACAATGAGCAGTTCTTC
CASRVRTGSYNEQFF
>TRBV27|-|TRBJ2-1|-
TGTGCCAGCAGACTGACGGGCTCCTACAATGAGCAGTTCTTC
CASRLTGSYNEQFF
>TRBV19|-|TRBJ1-4|-
TGTGCCAGTAGTATTTGGGCAACAACTAATGAAAAACTGTTTTTT
CASSIWATTNEKLFF
>TRBV6-6|-|TRBJ1-3|-
TGTGCCAGCTCCACGGGGGAAACCGGAAACACCATATATTTT
CASSTGETGNTIYF
>TRBV7-8|-|TRBJ2-5|TRBD1
TGTGCCAGCAGCTTAGGAGACAGGGTTTCCGAGACCCAGTACTTC
CASSLGDRVSETQYF
>TRBV7-2|-|TRBJ2-7|TRBD2
TGTGCCAGCAGCTTAGGTGGGGGGGGATACTCCTACGAGCAGTACTTC
CASSLGGGGYSYEQYF
>TRBV27|few|TRBJ2-2|-
TGTGCCAGCAGTCAGGGGTACGACACCGGGGAGCTGTTTTTT
CASSQGYDTGELFF
>TRBV28|-|TRBJ1-2|-
TGTGCCAGCAGTCACTTGACAGCCTCTAAAGCTAACTATGGCTACACCTTC
CASSHLTASKANYGYTF
>TRBV2|-|TRBJ1-1|-
TGTGCCAGCAGGGTGACTGTGAACACTGAAGCTTTCTTT
CASRVTVNTEAFF
>TRBV5-1|-|TRBJ2-3|TRBD2
TGCGCCAGCAGCATGAGCCCAGCGGGGGGCACAGATACGCAGTATTTT
CASSMSPAGGTDTQYF
>TRBV3-1/TRBV3-2|-|TRBJ1-3|-
TGTGCCAGCAGCCAACCGGGGTATGGAAACACCATATATTTT
CASSQPGYGNTIYF
>TRBV11-3|once|TRBJ2-1|-
TGTGCCAGCAGCCCCATGGGGGCAGGCTTTGGAGAGCAGTTCTTC
CASSPMGAGFGEQFF
>TRBV11-2|few|TRBJ1-4|TRBD1
TGTGCCAGCATCCCTGGGACAGCCCCCAATGAAAAACTGTTTTTT
CASIPGTAPNEKLFF
>TRBV6-6|-|TRBJ2-5|TRBD2
TGTGCCAGCAGTGGCGGGGGGGATCAAGAGACCCAGTACTTC
CASSGGGDQETQYF
>TRBV6-5|-|TRBJ2-5|-
TGTGCCAGCAGTCCCCAGGGTTGGACCCAGTACTTC
CASSPQGWTQYF
>TRBV28|-|TRBJ1-1|TRBD1
TGTGCCAGCAGTTACAGGACAGGGAGGTTCATGAACACTGAAGCTTTCTTT
CASSYRTGRFMNTEAFF
>TRBV9|-|TRBJ2-7|-
TGTGCCAGCAGCGGAACTGCTAATGGCGAGCAGTACTTC
CASSGTANGEQYF
>TRBV2|-|TRBJ1-3|TRBD1
TGTGCCAGCAAGATTGACAGGGCCTCTGGAAACACCATATATTTT
CASKIDRASGNTIYF
>TRBV2|-|TRBJ2-3|-
TGTGCCAGCAGTGAAGACTCCCCAGATACGCAGTATTTT
CASSEDSPDTQYF
>TRBV7-9|-|TRBJ1-2|-
TGTGCCAGCAGCTTAGATTTTAATCGGGTACATGGCTACACCTTC
CASSLDFNRVHGYTF
>TRBV27|-|TRBJ2-2|-
TGTGCCAGCAGTTTATCGGGCTCCGGGGAGCTGTTTTTT
CASSLSGSGELFF
>TRBV4-1|few|TRBJ2-1|TRBD2
TGCGCCAGCAGCCCGGGACTAGCGGGACTCAATGAGCAGTTCTTC
CASSPGLAGLNEQFF
>TRBV5-4|-|TRBJ2-3|TRBD2
TGTGCCAGCAGCTTTACTAGCGGGGGGGTAGATACGCAGTATTTT
CASSFTSGGVDTQYF
>TRBV24-1|few|TRBJ2-5|TRBD2
TGTGCCACCAGTGACCCTGGACTAGCGGGGGGGCAGGACCAAGAGACCCAGTACTTC
CATSDPGLAGGQDQETQYF
>TRBV10-3|-|TRBJ1-1|TRBD1
TGTGCCATCAGTACGCTGGGACAGGGAACTGAAGCTTTCTTT
CAISTLGQGTEAFF
>TRBV10-2|-|TRBJ2-5|-
TGCGCCAGCAGTGACACTACACCGGGAGAGACCCAGTACTTC
CASSDTTPGETQYF
>TRBV11-3|-|TRBJ2-2|-
TGTGCCAGCAGCTCTCCCCGCGGCACCGGGGAGCTGTTTTTT
CASSSPRGTGELFF
>TRBV2|-|TRBJ1-6|TRBD1
TGTGCCAGCAGACGGGACAGGGGGTTAGATTCACCCCTCCACTTT
CASRRDRGLDSPLHF